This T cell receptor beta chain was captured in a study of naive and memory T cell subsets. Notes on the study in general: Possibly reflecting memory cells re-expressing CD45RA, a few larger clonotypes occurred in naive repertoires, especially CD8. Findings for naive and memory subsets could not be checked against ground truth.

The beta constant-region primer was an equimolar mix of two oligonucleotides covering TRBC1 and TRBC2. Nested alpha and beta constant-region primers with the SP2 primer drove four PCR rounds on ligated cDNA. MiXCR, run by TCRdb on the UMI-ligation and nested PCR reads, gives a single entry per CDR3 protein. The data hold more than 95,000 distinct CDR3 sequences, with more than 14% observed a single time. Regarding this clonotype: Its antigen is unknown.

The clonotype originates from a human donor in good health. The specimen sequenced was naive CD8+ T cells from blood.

CDR3 sequence (DNA): TGTGCCAGCAGCTCCGAAGAGATACCACAAGAGACCCAGTACTTC. It yields the protein CASSSEEIPQETQYF. The V and J genes are TRBV12-3 or TRBV12-4 and TRBJ2-5; D unresolved. V lost 6 bases and J lost 2, with 16 bases in between. CDR3 length: 15 residues.